One sample yielded the 10 T cell receptor beta chains listed below, sequenced in a study of blood T cell repertoires in COVID-19. Libraries were prepared by immunoSEQ multiplex PCR; TCRdb keeps only in-frame clonotypes and omits some of them. The sample has some 100,000 clones; almost 90% are singletons. The sample comprised peripheral blood. The receptors were gathered from a woman aged 70-85 years with acute or convalescent COVID-19.

V and J are TRBV12-3 or TRBV12-4 and TRBJ2-3, with D unclear. The CDR3 has 12 amino acids. V shed 3 bases and J shed 4 bases, with 5 bases lying between them. Written as DNA, the CDR3 is TGTGCCAGCAGTTTTGGGCCAGATACGCAGTATTTT. Translated: CASSFGPDTQYF.

The rearrangement links TRBV5-5 to TRBJ1-4; perhaps TRBD1 as D (5 bases). CDR1 SGHKS and CDR2 YYEKEE come from the germline V gene (reference sequence). The ends were cut back, 4 bases at V and 4 bases at J, with 11 bases in the middle. The CDR3 runs 14 residues. CDR3 loop: CASSRTLNNEKLFF. In DNA form, the CDR3 reads TGTGCCAGCAGCAGGACACTCAATAATGAAAAACTGTTTTTT.

This chain joins TRBV28 and TRBJ2-2; 8 nucleotides match TRBD1. Germline CDR1 is MDHEN and CDR2 is SYDVKM. V lost 6 bases, J lost 3 bases, and 6 bases stayed unmatched. The CDR3 consists of 15 residues. The CDR3 sequence is CASRDTGGYTGELFF. The CDR3 bases are TGTGCCAGCAGGGACACAGGGGGTTACACCGGGGAGCTGTTTTTT.

V gene TRBV7-9 combines with J gene TRBJ2-2; TRBD1 matches 10 bases. J was trimmed by 4 bases and V by 1 base; bases with no gene match: 9. This CDR3 is 18 amino acids long. Germline V gene data show CDR1 as SEHNR and CDR2 as FQNEAQ (reference sequence). The CDR3 bases are TGTGCCAGCAGCTTAGACCCTACGGACAGGGGGATCACCGGGGAGCTGTTTTTT. Translated, it gives CASSLDPTDRGITGELFF.

The chain employs TRBV11-3 and TRBJ2-1; 12 bases align to TRBD1. Per germline, CDR1 SGHNT and CDR2 YENEEA. CDR3 length: 15 residues. With V trimmed by 5 bases and J by 8 bases, 7 bases remained unmatched. DNA for the CDR3: TGTGCCAGCAGCCAAGCCGGGACAGGGGGCCATGAGCAGTTCTTC. This encodes CASSQAGTGGHEQFF.

The chain employs TRBV27 and TRBJ2-1, with 7 bases lining up with TRBD2. V dropped 5 bases and J dropped 6; count of bases not matched to a gene: 13. Germline V gives CDR1 MNHEY, CDR2 SMNVEV (reference sequence). This CDR3 has 16 amino acids. CDR3 amino acids: CASSDPYGRMSNEQFF. The CDR3, as DNA: TGTGCCAGCAGTGACCCATACGGGAGGATGAGCAATGAGCAGTTCTTC.

This chain uses TRBV4-1 with TRBJ1-6, with D perhaps TRBD1 (5 bases). Looked up from germline, CDR1 is MGHRA and CDR2 is YSYEKL. The CDR3 is 14 amino acids. V lost 6 bases, J lost 10 bases, and 16 bases lay in between. CDR3 protein: CASSRQGDQSPLHF. CDR3 DNA sequence: TGCGCCAGCAGTCGACAAGGGGATCAATCACCCCTCCACTTT.

The rearrangement links TRBV3-1 (or the pseudogene TRBV3-2) to TRBJ2-2; no clear D gene. Trimming removed 1 base at V and 4 bases at J, with 4 bases between. This CDR3 is built from 13 residues. Germline lookup yields CDR1 LGHDT and CDR2 YNNKEL (reference sequence). CDR3 loop: CASSQAFTGELFF. The DNA of the CDR3 is TGTGCCAGCAGCCAAGCCTTCACCGGGGAGCTGTTTTTT.

This chain connects TRBV9 to TRBJ2-1, with D perhaps matching TRBD2 (6 bases). The CDR3 contains 15 residues. Between the trimmed V and J ends, which lost 3 bases and 4 bases, there was a span of 14 bases. Germline loops: CDR1 SGDLS, CDR2 YYNGEE. The DNA of the CDR3 is TGTGCCAGCAGCGAAAGGCTGGCGGGATACAATGAGCAGTTCTTC. Protein product: CASSERLAGYNEQFF. Drawing the rest from reference TRBV9 and TRBJ2-1, the complete variable domain is DSGVTQTPKHLITATGQRVTLRCSPRSGDLSVYWYQQSLDQGLQFLIQYYNGEERAKGNILERFSAQQFPDLHSELNLSSLELGDSALYFCASSERLAGYNEQFFGPGTRLTVL.

As concerns this clone: Other DNA variants within this sample encode the same CDR3. The V gene is TRBV5-1, the J gene TRBJ2-2; unclear D gene. Per germline, CDR1 SGHRS and CDR2 YFSETQ. This CDR3 has 12 residues. Trimming shortened V by 4 bases and J by 1 base, and 2 bases separated the two germline ends. The CDR3 protein is CASSQNTGELFF. DNA of the CDR3: TGCGCCAGCAGCCAGAACACCGGGGAGCTGTTTTTT. Together with reference TRBV5-1 and TRBJ2-2, the CDR3 gives the full variable domain: KAGVTQTPRYLIKTRGQQVTLSCSPISGHRSVSWYQQTPGQGLQFLFEYFSETQRNKGNFPGRFSGRQFSNSRSEMNVSTLELGDSALYLCASSQNTGELFFGEGSRLTVL.